This T cell receptor beta chain comes out of a study of shared clonotypes between healthy human individuals. The unsorted samples had 70 million to 100 million PBMCs used for genomic DNA. The V end lost 4 bases, the J end lost 0 bases, and 11 bases lay between the germline ends. Per germline, CDR1 SGHRS and CDR2 YFSETQ. The CDR3 is made up of 15 amino acids. Over several immunoSEQ plates, each subset's genomic DNA was distributed in even portions. The table came from immunoSEQ multiplex PCR; TCRdb's copy has only in-frame clones and leaves some out. The sample shows more than 450,000 clones, 60% to 85% of them seen only once.

This clonotype was obtained from a woman between 40 and 50 years old in good health. Some clones in this sample may be carry-over from other donors' samples. The sample was PBMCs. J is TRBJ1-3 and V is TRBV5-1, with D unresolved. The CDR3 loop reads CASSKDGTSGNTIYF. The CDR3 DNA reads TGCGCCAGCAGCAAGGACGGAACCTCTGGAAACACCATATATTTT.